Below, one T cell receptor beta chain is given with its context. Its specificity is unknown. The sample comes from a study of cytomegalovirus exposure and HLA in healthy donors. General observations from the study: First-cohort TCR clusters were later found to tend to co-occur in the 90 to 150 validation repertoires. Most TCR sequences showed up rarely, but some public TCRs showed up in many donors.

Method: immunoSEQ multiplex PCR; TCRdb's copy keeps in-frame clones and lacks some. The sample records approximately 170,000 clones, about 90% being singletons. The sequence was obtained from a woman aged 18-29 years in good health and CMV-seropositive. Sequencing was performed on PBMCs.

CDR3 sequence reads: CSVGSGGEEKLFF. The CDR3 coding sequence is TGCAGCGTTGGTTCGGGGGGTGAAGAAAAACTGTTTTTT. V is TRBV29-1 and J is TRBJ1-4, with TRBD1 as a possible D gene (5 bases). The CDR3 is made up of 13 amino acids. The germline V and J ends were trimmed by 4 bases and 8 bases, with 14 bases remaining between them. The V gene's germline CDR1 is SQVTM and CDR2 ANQGSEA.